These T cell receptor beta chains were read from a single sample in a study of blood T cell repertoires in COVID-19. TCRdb's table, derived via immunoSEQ multiplex PCR, lists solely in-frame clones and lacks some. The repertoire holds about 140,000 clones, with 79% as singletons. Sample: peripheral blood. These receptors all stem from a man aged 55 to 70 with acute or convalescent COVID-19. The CDR3 runs from the conserved cysteine through the conserved F or W. The D gene is left open where the match is weak. Rows may omit the clone size; those that give it use once, few, many or a size class.

j_call clone_size v_call d_call cdr3_length cdr3_aa cdr3_nt
TRBJ1-1 - TRBV7-3 - 13 CASSLGGKSEAFF TGTGCCAGCAGCTTAGGGGGGAAGTCTGAAGCTTTCTTT
TRBJ1-6 many TRBV7-2 - 15 CASTRPQGTTSPLHF TGTGCCAGCACCCGTCCGCAGGGGACGACGTCACCCCTCCACTTT
TRBJ2-3 - TRBV27 TRBD1 18 CASSSKDRGGPSTDTQYF TGTGCCAGCAGTTCCAAGGACAGAGGGGGCCCCAGCACAGATACGCAGTATTTT
TRBJ1-6 - TRBV4-3 - 15 CASSQETLPNSPLHF TGCGCCAGCAGCCAAGAAACCCTACCTAATTCACCCCTCCACTTT
TRBJ1-4 - TRBV3-1/TRBV3-2 - 15 CASSQDQGLREKLFF TGTGCCAGCAGCCAAGATCAGGGTTTAAGGGAAAAACTGTTTTTT
TRBJ2-3 - TRBV3-1/TRBV3-2 - 16 CASSHSRGAGTDTQYF TGTGCCAGCAGCCATTCCCGAGGAGCTGGCACAGATACGCAGTATTTT
TRBJ2-1 - TRBV3-1/TRBV3-2 - 14 CASSQFSGRNEQFF TGTGCCAGCAGCCAATTCTCTGGGAGGAATGAGCAGTTCTTC
TRBJ1-3 - TRBV10-3 TRBD1 13 CATAGQGGNTIYF TGTGCCACTGCGGGACAGGGAGGAAACACCATATATTTT
TRBJ2-1 - TRBV9 TRBD2 14 CASSVSGSLNEQFF TGTGCCAGCAGCGTTAGCGGGAGTTTGAATGAGCAGTTCTTC
TRBJ1-1 - TRBV27 TRBD1 15 CASSPTGTANTEAFF TGTGCCAGCAGTCCAACCGGGACAGCGAACACTGAAGCTTTCTTT
TRBJ1-3 - TRBV6-5 - 14 CASTGPYSGNTIYF TGTGCCAGCACAGGGCCCTACTCTGGAAACACCATATATTTT
TRBJ2-7 once TRBV7-2 - 13 CASSSGLPYEQYF TGTGCCAGCAGCTCGGGACTCCCCTACGAGCAGTACTTC
TRBJ2-1 - TRBV5-6 - 13 CASSRGLTHEQFF TGTGCCAGCAGCCGCGGTTTAACCCATGAGCAGTTCTTC
TRBJ1-6 - TRBV30 - 13 CAFDSQSNSPLHF TGTGCCTTTGACAGTCAATCCAATTCACCCCTCCACTTT
TRBJ2-7 - TRBV11-2 - 14 CASSLGRDIYEQYF TGTGCCAGCAGCTTAGGACGGGACATCTACGAGCAGTACTTC
TRBJ2-1 - TRBV19 TRBD2 15 CASSAASGTYNEQFF TGTGCCAGTAGTGCTGCTAGCGGGACCTACAATGAGCAGTTCTTC
TRBJ1-6 - TRBV19 - 14 CASNTAGIGAPLHF TGTGCCAGTAATACAGCCGGGATAGGTGCACCCCTCCACTTT
TRBJ2-1 - TRBV11-1 TRBD2 13 CASSLAGRDEQFF TGTGCCAGCAGCTTAGCGGGGAGGGATGAGCAGTTCTTC
TRBJ2-7 - TRBV13 TRBD2 15 CASSRSGKGSYEQYF TGTGCCAGCTCTCGAAGCGGGAAAGGGTCCTACGAGCAGTACTTC
TRBJ2-2 - TRBV11-1 - 15 CASSLASAPRGELFF TGTGCCAGCAGCTTAGCTAGCGCCCCCCGGGGGGAGCTGTTTTTT
TRBJ2-1 - TRBV3-1/TRBV3-2 - 15 CASSQDYRPQGEQFF TGTGCCAGCAGCCAAGATTATCGGCCTCAGGGTGAGCAGTTCTTC
TRBJ1-1 - TRBV5-4 - 13 CASSSRGITEAFF TGTGCCAGCAGTAGCAGGGGAATAACTGAAGCTTTCTTT
TRBJ1-3 - TRBV5-5 - 15 CASSFDSTYGNTIYF TGTGCCAGCAGCTTTGACAGCACCTATGGAAACACCATATATTTT
TRBJ1-2 once TRBV5-1 - 13 CASSLDSNYGYTF TGCGCCAGCAGCTTGGACAGTAACTATGGCTACACCTTC
TRBJ1-4 - TRBV2 - 15 CASNDRTRGNEKLFF TGTGCCAGCAACGACAGGACACGGGGTAATGAAAAACTGTTTTTT
TRBJ2-5 few TRBV3-1/TRBV3-2 - 13 CASTHRDAETQYF TGTGCCAGCACCCACAGGGATGCGGAGACCCAGTACTTC
TRBJ1-5 - TRBV24-1 - 15 CATSAAGLFNQPQHF TGTGCCACCAGTGCGGCAGGGCTCTTTAATCAGCCCCAGCATTTT
TRBJ2-1 once TRBV5-1 - 16 CASSPAVAGIYNEQFF TGCGCCAGCAGCCCCGCGGTCGCGGGAATCTACAATGAGCAGTTCTTC
TRBJ1-2 - TRBV29-1 TRBD1 12 CSVEGQIYGYTF TGCAGCGTTGAGGGACAGATCTATGGCTACACCTTC
TRBJ2-2 - TRBV9 - 13 CASSSQNTGELFF TGTGCCAGCAGCAGCCAGAACACCGGGGAGCTGTTTTTT
TRBJ2-2 once TRBV14 TRBD2 15 CASSRLAGVSGELFF TGTGCCAGCAGCCGACTAGCGGGAGTCTCGGGGGAGCTGTTTTTT
TRBJ2-7 - TRBV7-9 - 14 CASSFGTPSYEQYF TGTGCCAGCAGCTTCGGGACTCCTTCCTACGAGCAGTACTTC
TRBJ1-5 - TRBV5-6 - 15 CASSLGGWTNQPQHF TGTGCCAGCAGCTTGGGCGGGTGGACTAATCAGCCCCAGCATTTT
TRBJ2-7 - TRBV11-1 TRBD1 14 CASRSGTDTYEQYF TGTGCCAGCAGGTCCGGGACAGATACCTACGAGCAGTACTTC
TRBJ2-3 - TRBV6-2/TRBV6-3 TRBD1 16 CASSPPGTGGPDTQYF TGTGCCAGCAGCCCTCCGGGGACAGGGGGCCCAGATACGCAGTATTTT
TRBJ1-1 - TRBV18 - 15 CASSLSKQGPTEAFF TGTGCCAGCTCTCTATCCAAACAGGGTCCCACTGAAGCTTTCTTT
TRBJ2-2 - TRBV7-2 TRBD1 17 CASSLVRRTGITGELFF TGTGCCAGCAGCTTAGTGCGCAGGACAGGCATTACCGGGGAGCTGTTTTTT
TRBJ2-3 - TRBV18 TRBD2 19 CASSPPVPSGGKEADTQYF TGTGCCAGCTCACCACCGGTTCCTAGCGGGGGGAAGGAGGCAGATACGCAGTATTTT
TRBJ2-7 - TRBV28 - 12 CASRTASYEQYF TGTGCCAGCAGGACAGCTTCCTACGAGCAGTACTTC
TRBJ1-5 - TRBV29-1 - 13 CSVATGTGQPQHF TGCAGCGTCGCTACAGGGACCGGTCAGCCCCAGCATTTT
TRBJ1-4 - TRBV2 TRBD1 16 CASTGQGAFLSEKLFF TGTGCCAGCACAGGACAGGGGGCTTTTTTGAGTGAAAAACTGTTTTTT
TRBJ1-6 - TRBV11-2 - 15 CASSLEAASVSPLHF TGTGCCAGCAGCTTAGAGGCGGCCTCAGTGTCACCCCTCCACTTT
TRBJ2-5 - TRBV10-3 - 14 CATSEGQYQETQYF TGTGCCACCTCGGAAGGACAGTACCAAGAGACCCAGTACTTC
TRBJ2-3 - TRBV11-2 - 16 CASSLSSAPSTDTQYF TGTGCCAGCAGCTTATCTTCAGCGCCGAGCACAGATACGCAGTATTTT
TRBJ2-2 - TRBV19 TRBD2 18 CASSTLGLAGPNTGELFF TGTGCCAGTAGTACCTTGGGACTAGCGGGGCCCAACACCGGGGAGCTGTTTTTT
TRBJ1-5 - TRBV28 - 17 CASSPIGGGKVYQPQHF TGTGCCAGCAGTCCAATCGGGGGGGGCAAAGTCTATCAGCCCCAGCATTTT
TRBJ1-6 - TRBV3-1/TRBV3-2 - 15 CASSPQRGNNSPLHF TGTGCCAGCAGCCCCCAAAGGGGTAATAATTCACCCCTCCACTTT
TRBJ2-4 - TRBV5-1 - 12 CASSLAPGIQYF TGCGCCAGCAGCTTGGCCCCCGGGATTCAGTACTTC
TRBJ2-3 - TRBV6-5 TRBD2 15 CASSRLAGAPDTQYF TGTGCCAGCAGCAGACTAGCGGGCGCCCCCGATACGCAGTATTTT
TRBJ2-1 - TRBV13 TRBD2 15 CASSLRAGGVNEQFF TGTGCCAGCAGCTTAAGGGCGGGAGGGGTGAATGAGCAGTTCTTC
TRBJ1-3 - TRBV27 - 16 CASSPYRQDSGNTIYF TGTGCCAGCAGTCCCTACCGACAGGACTCTGGAAACACCATATATTTT